This note documents a single TCR beta chain sequence. The antigen is unknown. The trim removed 5 bases at V and 8 bases at J, leaving 7 bases unmatched. The germline gives CDR1 SGHVS, CDR2 FQNEAQ. The CDR3 covers 14 residues. These data are taken from a study of T cell responses to AZD1222 COVID-19 vaccine. The study, taken as a whole, reports: Repertoire sampling was restricted to post-peak T cell response timepoints. Just five or six AZD1222 recipients tested seropositive at baseline.

Repertoires were generated with immunoSEQ multiplex PCR, while TCRdb's copy carries only in-frame clones and drops some. Of fewer than 110,000 clones in the sample, about 85% were seen once. Sequences were derived from peripheral blood, sampled on day 0 of AZD1222 vaccination. This receptor was obtained from an adult in good health. The chain couples TRBV7-8 to TRBJ2-1, with 9 bases fitting TRBD2. CDR3 amino acids: CASSRSGGSDEQFF. The DNA of the CDR3 is TGTGCCAGCAGCCGCAGCGGGGGGTCGGATGAGCAGTTCTTC.